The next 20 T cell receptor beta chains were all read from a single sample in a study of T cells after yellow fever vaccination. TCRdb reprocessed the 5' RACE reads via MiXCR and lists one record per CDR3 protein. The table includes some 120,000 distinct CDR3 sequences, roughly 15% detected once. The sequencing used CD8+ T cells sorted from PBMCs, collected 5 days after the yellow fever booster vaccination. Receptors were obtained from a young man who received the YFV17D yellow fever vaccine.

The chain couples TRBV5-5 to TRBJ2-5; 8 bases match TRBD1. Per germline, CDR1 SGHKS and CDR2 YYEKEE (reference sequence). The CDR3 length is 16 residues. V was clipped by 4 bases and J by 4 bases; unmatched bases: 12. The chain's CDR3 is CASSPGQGGLGETQYF. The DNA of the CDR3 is TGTGCCAGCAGCCCCGGACAGGGCGGATTAGGAGAGACCCAGTACTTC.

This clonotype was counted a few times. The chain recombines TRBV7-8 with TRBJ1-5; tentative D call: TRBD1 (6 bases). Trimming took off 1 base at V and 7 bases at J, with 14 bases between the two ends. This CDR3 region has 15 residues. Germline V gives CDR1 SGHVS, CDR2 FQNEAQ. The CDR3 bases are TGTGCCAGCAGCTTAGTCCGGACAGCAGGCCAGCCCCAGCATTTT. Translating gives CASSLVRTAGQPQHF. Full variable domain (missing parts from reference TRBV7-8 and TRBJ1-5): GAGVSQSPRYKVAKRGQDVALRCDPISGHVSLFWYQQALGQGPEFLTYFQNEAQLDKSGLPSDRFFAERPEGSVSTLKIQRTQQEDSAVYLCASSLVRTAGQPQHFGDGTRLSIL.

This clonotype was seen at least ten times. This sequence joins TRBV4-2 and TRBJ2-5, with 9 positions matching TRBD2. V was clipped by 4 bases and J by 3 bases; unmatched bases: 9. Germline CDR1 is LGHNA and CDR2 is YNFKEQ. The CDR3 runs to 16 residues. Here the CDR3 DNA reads TGTGCCAGCAGCCGAGCTACTCTAGCGGGGAAAGAGACCCAGTACTTC. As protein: CASSRATLAGKETQYF.

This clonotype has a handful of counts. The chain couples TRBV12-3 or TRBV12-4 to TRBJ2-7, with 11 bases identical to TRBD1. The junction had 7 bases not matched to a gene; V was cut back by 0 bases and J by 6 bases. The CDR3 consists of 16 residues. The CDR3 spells CASSLAPGTGGSEQYF. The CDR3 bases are TGTGCCAGCAGTTTAGCCCCCGGGACAGGGGGGAGCGAGCAGTACTTC.

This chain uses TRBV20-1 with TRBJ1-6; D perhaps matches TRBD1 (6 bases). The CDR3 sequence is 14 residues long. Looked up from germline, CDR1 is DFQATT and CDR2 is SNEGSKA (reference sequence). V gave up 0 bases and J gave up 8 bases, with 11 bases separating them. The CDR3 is CSARDSRGYSPLHF. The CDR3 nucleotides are TGCAGTGCTAGAGATAGCAGGGGTTATTCACCCCTCCACTTT.

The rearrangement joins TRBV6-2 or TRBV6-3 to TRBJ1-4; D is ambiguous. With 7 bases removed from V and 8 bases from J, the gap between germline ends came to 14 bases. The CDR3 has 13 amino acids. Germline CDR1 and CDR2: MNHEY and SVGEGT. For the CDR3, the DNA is TGTGCCAGCATCGGGCACACGGACGAAAAACTGTTTTTT. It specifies CASIGHTDEKLFF.

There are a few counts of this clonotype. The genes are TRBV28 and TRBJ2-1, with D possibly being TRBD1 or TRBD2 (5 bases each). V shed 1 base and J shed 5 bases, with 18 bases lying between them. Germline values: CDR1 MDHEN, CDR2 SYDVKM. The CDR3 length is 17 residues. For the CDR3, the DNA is TGTGCCAGCAGTTTATTGGTATTTGGGGGTTCCCACAATGAGCAGTTCTTC. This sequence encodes CASSLLVFGGSHNEQFF.

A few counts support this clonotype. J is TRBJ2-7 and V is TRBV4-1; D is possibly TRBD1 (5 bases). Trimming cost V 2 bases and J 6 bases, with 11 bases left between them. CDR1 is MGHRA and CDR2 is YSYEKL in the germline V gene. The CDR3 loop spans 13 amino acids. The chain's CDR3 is CASSQLGLGEQYF. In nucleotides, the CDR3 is TGCGCCAGCAGCCAACTGGGGCTAGGCGAGCAGTACTTC.

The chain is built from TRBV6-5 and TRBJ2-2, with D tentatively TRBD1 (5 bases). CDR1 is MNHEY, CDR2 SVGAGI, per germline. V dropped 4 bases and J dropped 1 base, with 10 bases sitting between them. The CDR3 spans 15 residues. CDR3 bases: TGTGCCAGCAGTTCAGGACACGTGAACACCGGGGAGCTGTTTTTT. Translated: CASSSGHVNTGELFF.

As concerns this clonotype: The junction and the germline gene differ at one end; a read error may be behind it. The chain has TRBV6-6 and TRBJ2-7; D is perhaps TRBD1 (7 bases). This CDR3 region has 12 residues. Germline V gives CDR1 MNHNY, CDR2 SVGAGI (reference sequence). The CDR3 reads CASSSSFRGEDF. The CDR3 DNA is TGTGCCAGCAGTTCGTCCTTCAGGGGGGAAGACTTC.

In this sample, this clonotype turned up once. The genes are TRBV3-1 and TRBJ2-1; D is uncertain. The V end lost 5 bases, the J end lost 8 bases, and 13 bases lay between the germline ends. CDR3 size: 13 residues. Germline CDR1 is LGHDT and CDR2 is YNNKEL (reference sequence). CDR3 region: CASSEPGEHEQFF. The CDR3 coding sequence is TGTGCCAGCAGCGAACCCGGCGAGCATGAGCAGTTCTTC.

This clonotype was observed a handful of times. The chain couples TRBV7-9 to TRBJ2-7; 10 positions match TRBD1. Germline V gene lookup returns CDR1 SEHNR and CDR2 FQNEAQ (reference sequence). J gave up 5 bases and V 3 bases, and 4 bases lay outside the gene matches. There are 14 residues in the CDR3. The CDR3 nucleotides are TGTGCCAGCAGCTTCGGACAGGGGGTTAACGAGCAGTACTTC. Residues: CASSFGQGVNEQYF.

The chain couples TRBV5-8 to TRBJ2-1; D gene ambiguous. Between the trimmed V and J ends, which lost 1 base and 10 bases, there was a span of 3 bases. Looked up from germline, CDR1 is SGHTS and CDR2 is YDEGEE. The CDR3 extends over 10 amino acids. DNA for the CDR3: TGTGCCAGCAGCTTGTGGGAGCAGTTCTTC. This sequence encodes CASSLWEQFF.

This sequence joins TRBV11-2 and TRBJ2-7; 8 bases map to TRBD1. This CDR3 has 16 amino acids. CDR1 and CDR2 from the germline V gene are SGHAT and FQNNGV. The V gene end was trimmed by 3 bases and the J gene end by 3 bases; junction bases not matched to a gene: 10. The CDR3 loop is CASSLGTGSGYYEQYF. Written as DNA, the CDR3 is TGTGCCAGCAGCTTGGGGACAGGCAGTGGGTACTACGAGCAGTACTTC. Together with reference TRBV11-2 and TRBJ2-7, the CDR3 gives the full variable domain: EAGVAQSPRYKIIEKRQSVAFWCNPISGHATLYWYQQILGQGPKLLIQFQNNGVVDDSQLPKDRFSAERLKGVDSTLKIQPAKLEDSAVYLCASSLGTGSGYYEQYFGPGTRLTVT.

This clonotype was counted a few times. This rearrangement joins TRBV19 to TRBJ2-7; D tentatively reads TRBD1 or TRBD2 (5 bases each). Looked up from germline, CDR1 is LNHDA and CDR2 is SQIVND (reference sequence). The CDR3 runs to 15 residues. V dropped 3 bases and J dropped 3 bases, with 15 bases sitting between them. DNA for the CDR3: TGTGCCAGTAGTATCTTGTCGGGACCTTACTACGAGCAGTACTTC. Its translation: CASSILSGPYYEQYF.

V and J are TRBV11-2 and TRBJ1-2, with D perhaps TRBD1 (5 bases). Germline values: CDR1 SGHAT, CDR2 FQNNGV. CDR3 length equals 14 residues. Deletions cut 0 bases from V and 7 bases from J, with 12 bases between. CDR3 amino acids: CASSLDPGDGGYTF. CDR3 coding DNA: TGTGCCAGCAGCTTAGATCCGGGGGATGGTGGCTACACCTTC.

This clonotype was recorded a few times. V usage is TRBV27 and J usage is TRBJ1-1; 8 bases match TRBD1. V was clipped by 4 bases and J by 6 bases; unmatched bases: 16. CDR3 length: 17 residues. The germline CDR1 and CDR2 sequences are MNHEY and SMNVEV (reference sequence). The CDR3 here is CASSSGYIPPGQAEAFF. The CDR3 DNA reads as TGTGCCAGCAGTTCAGGGTATATTCCTCCGGGACAGGCTGAAGCTTTCTTT.

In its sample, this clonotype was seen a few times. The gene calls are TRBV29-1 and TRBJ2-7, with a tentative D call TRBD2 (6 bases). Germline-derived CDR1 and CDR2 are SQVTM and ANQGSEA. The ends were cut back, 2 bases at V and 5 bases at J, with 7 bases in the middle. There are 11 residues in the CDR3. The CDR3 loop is CSVEWRDEQYF. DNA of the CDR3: TGCAGCGTTGAATGGAGGGACGAGCAGTACTTC.

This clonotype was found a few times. The CDR3 region has the DNA TGCAGTGCTAGCATTTCAGGGAGCAATCAGCCCCAGCATTTT. It yields the protein CSASISGSNQPQHF. The rearrangement uses TRBV20-1 and TRBJ1-5; tentative D call: TRBD1 (5 bases). Trimming took off 3 bases at V and 1 base at J, with 10 bases between the two ends. This CDR3 comprises 14 residues. Germline lookup yields CDR1 DFQATT and CDR2 SNEGSKA (reference sequence).

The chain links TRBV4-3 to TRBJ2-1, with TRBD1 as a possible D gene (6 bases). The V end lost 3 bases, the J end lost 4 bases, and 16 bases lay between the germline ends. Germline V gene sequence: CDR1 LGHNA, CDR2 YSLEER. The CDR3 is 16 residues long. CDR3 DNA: TGCGCCAGCAGCCACTCCAGCGGACAGCCTTACAATGAGCAGTTCTTC. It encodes CASSHSSGQPYNEQFF.